The 10 T cell receptor beta chains in this list originate from one sample, sequenced in a study of T cell repertoires in cytomegalovirus infection. TCRdb fed the reads into MiXCR, producing one record per CDR3 protein. The sample consists of approximately 250,000 distinct CDR3 sequences, about 23% of them appearing once. The sample taken for sequencing was CD8+ T cells from PBMCs. These receptors were collected from a human donor in good health (CMV status not recorded). Some clones in this sample may be carry-over from other donors' samples.

This clonotype turned up a few times. The rearrangement uses TRBV20-1 and TRBJ1-1; a possible D gene is TRBD1 (5 bases). The CDR3 runs to 12 residues. The germline CDR1 and CDR2 sequences are DFQATT and SNEGSKA (reference sequence). Between the trimmed V and J ends, which lost 7 bases and 1 base, there was a span of 10 bases. CDR3 region: CSVWDENTEAFF. CDR3 nucleotide sequence: TGCAGTGTGTGGGACGAGAACACTGAAGCTTTCTTT.

This clonotype was seen ten or more times. The V and J genes are TRBV6-5 and TRBJ2-7; TRBD2 is a possible D gene (5 bases). This CDR3 contains 14 residues. Trimming took 5 bases from V and 9 from J, leaving 20 bases between them. Germline V gene sequence: CDR1 MNHEY, CDR2 SVGAGI. The CDR3 loop is CASSPGYRAKGQYF. The CDR3 DNA reads as TGTGCCAGCAGTCCGGGGTACAGAGCGAAGGGGCAGTACTTC.

Turning to this clonotype: Being one base from a much bigger clone, this may be a read error. The V call is TRBV2, the J call TRBJ1-1; D perhaps matches TRBD1 (6 bases). CDR3 length: 14 residues. Germline values: CDR1 SNHLY, CDR2 FYNNEI. The CDR3 DNA is TGTGCCAGCAGTGAAGGTCGGGGGGGCACTGAAGATTTCTTT. Protein product: CASSEGRGGTEDFF.

The table lists this clonotype with a few counts. The chain recombines TRBV2 with TRBJ1-2; 9 bases are shared with TRBD1. Looked up from germline, CDR1 is SNHLY and CDR2 is FYNNEI. Trimming cost V 3 bases and J 2 bases; bases outside gene matches: 4. This CDR3 comprises 15 residues. Written as DNA, the CDR3 is TGTGCCAGCAGTGATGGGACAGGGCTAAACTATGGCTACACCTTC. It encodes CASSDGTGLNYGYTF.

This clonotype showed up many times. V usage is TRBV12-3 or TRBV12-4 and J usage is TRBJ2-7; D is possibly TRBD1 or TRBD2 (6 bases each). The CDR3 length is 14 residues. V lost 4 bases to trimming and J lost 3 bases, with 13 bases between them. The CDR3 sequence: CASSSRGRNYEQYF. The DNA for the CDR3 is TGTGCCAGCAGTTCCCGGGGGCGTAACTACGAGCAGTACTTC.

The chain employs TRBV7-9 and TRBJ2-1, with a possible D match to TRBD1 (6 bases). The germline CDR1 and CDR2 sequences are SEHNR and FQNEAQ (reference sequence). The CDR3 is 13 amino acids. V gave up 8 bases and J gave up 2 bases, with 10 bases separating them. Written as DNA, the CDR3 is TGTGCCAGCCTTACAGGGACCTACAATGAGCAGTTCTTC. Translating gives CASLTGTYNEQFF.

This clonotype has a handful of counts. The gene calls are TRBV9 and TRBJ2-1, with 11 positions matching TRBD2. CDR3 length equals 15 residues. Germline CDR1 reads SGDLS; CDR2 reads YYNGEE. V lost 0 bases to trimming and J lost 9 bases; unmatched junction nucleotides: 5. The CDR3 sequence: CASSVGSGGAGEQFF. CDR3 sequence (DNA): TGTGCCAGCAGCGTAGGTAGCGGGGGGGCGGGTGAGCAGTTCTTC.

This clonotype has just a few counts. The CDR3 spells CASSFFPGQISYEQYF. In DNA form, the CDR3 reads TGTGCCAGCAGCTTTTTTCCCGGACAGATCTCCTACGAGCAGTACTTC. The chain couples TRBV7-8 to TRBJ2-7, with a weak D call TRBD1 (6 bases). CDR1 and CDR2 (germline): SGHVS, FQNEAQ. This CDR3 contains 16 residues. Trimming shortened V by 3 bases and J by 0 bases, and 15 bases separated the two germline ends.

This clonotype has a handful of counts. The genes are TRBV20-1 and TRBJ1-2, with 7 bases lining up with TRBD1. The CDR3 covers 17 residues. The germline gives CDR1 DFQATT, CDR2 SNEGSKA (reference sequence). With V trimmed by 5 bases and J by 0 bases, 15 bases remained unmatched. The CDR3 region is CSADPLDRPKTNYGYTF. The CDR3 coding sequence is TGCAGTGCTGACCCCCTGGACAGGCCCAAGACTAACTATGGCTACACCTTC.

This clonotype turned up a few times. V and J are TRBV12-3 or TRBV12-4 and TRBJ2-5, with D possibly TRBD2 on 5 matching bases. The CDR3 is made up of 17 amino acids. The ends were cut back, 7 bases at V and 5 bases at J, with 26 bases in the middle. The CDR3 DNA reads TGTGCCAGCACCAAAGGGAGACACCTAACCGTCCAGGAGACCCAGTACTTC. Translation gives CASTKGRHLTVQETQYF.